This T cell receptor (beta chain) was sequenced during a study of blood T cell repertoires in COVID-19. On the study more broadly: Collection of acute and convalescent COVID-19 samples took place in the United States, Italy and Spain.

Participants were placed into cohorts based on the clinical history they reported. Per germline, CDR1 LGHNT and CDR2 FRNRAP. CDR3 size: 13 residues. The V end lost 5 bases, the J end lost 12 bases, and 19 bases lay between the germline ends. Authors' methods: Estimation of nucleated cell counts was performed using reference gene primer amplification. TCRdb's table, derived via immunoSEQ multiplex PCR, lists solely in-frame clones and lacks some. V, J and clone size reflect that table, while D and trimming were determined from the DNA. The sample contains 180,000 or so clones, more than 75% of which appear only once.

The sample taken for sequencing was PBMCs or T cells enriched from blood (not recorded which). The origin of this receptor is a human donor with acute COVID-19. The donor label of this sample is uncertain. The V call is TRBV12-5, the J call TRBJ1-1; D is perhaps TRBD1 (6 bases). This CDR3 is CASGPLLGGRTFF. The DNA of the CDR3 is TGTGCTAGTGGTCCGCTGCTTGGGGGCAGGACTTTCTTT.